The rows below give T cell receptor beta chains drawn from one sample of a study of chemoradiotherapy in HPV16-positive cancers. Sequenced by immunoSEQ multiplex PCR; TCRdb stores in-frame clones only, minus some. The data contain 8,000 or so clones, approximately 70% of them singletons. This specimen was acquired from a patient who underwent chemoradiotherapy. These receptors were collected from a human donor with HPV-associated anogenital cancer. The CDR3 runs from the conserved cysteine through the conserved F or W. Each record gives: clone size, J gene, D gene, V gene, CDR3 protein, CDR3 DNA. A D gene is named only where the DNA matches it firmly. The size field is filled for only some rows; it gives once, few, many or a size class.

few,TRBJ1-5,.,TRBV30,CAWGIPGQFNQPQHF,TGTGCCTGGGGTATCCCGGGCCAGTTCAATCAGCCCCAGCATTTT
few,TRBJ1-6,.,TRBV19,CASSIALGVRSPLHF,TGTGCCAGTAGTATAGCTTTAGGGGTTCGGTCACCCCTCCACTTT
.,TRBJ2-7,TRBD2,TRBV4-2,CASSQDYYGETSGYEQYF,TGTGCCAGCAGCCAAGATTACTATGGGGAGACTAGCGGGTACGAGCAGTACTTC
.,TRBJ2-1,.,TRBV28,CASSTRRDSYNEQFF,TGTGCCAGCAGCACCAGACGGGACTCCTACAATGAGCAGTTCTTC
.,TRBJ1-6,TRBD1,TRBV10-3,CAISPGQGSNSPLHF,TGTGCCATCAGTCCGGGACAGGGATCTAATTCACCCCTCCACTTT
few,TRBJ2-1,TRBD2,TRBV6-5,CASSYPGGSYNEQFF,TGTGCCAGCAGTTACCCGGGGGGGTCTTACAATGAGCAGTTCTTC
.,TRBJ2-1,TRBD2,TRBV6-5,CASSYTGLAGGNEQFF,TGTGCCAGCAGTTACACGGGACTAGCGGGGGGAAATGAGCAGTTCTTC
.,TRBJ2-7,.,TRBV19,CARRGHGAYEQYF,TGTGCCAGACGGGGCCACGGGGCCTACGAGCAGTACTTC
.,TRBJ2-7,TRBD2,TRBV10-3,CAISDPGLAGGLSYEQYF,TGTGCCATCAGTGACCCGGGACTAGCGGGGGGATTATCCTACGAGCAGTACTTC
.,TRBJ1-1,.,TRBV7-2,CASSFSGRVGTEAFF,TGTGCCAGCAGCTTTTCAGGGAGGGTCGGCACTGAAGCTTTCTTT
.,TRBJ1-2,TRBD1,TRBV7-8,CASTGTGPRGVYTF,TGTGCCAGCACTGGGACAGGCCCGAGAGGTGTCTACACCTTC
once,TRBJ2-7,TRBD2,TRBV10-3,CAISDIASGANEQYF,TGTGCCATCAGTGATATTGCTAGCGGGGCCAACGAGCAGTACTTC
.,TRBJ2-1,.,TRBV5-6,CASMFGGREQFF,TGTGCCAGCATGTTCGGGGGGCGAGAGCAGTTCTTC
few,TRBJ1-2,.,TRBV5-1,CASSLNRANYGYTF,TGCGCCAGCAGCTTGAACAGGGCTAACTATGGCTACACCTTC
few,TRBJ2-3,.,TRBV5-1,CASSLGTEQPQYF,TGCGCCAGCAGCTTGGGGACAGAGCAGCCCCAGTATTTT
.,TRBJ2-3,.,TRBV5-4,CASSLVSYPDTQYF,TGTGCCAGCAGCTTGGTCTCCTACCCGGATACGCAGTATTTT
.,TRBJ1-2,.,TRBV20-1,CSPRGYTF,TGCAGCCCGAGGGGCTACACCTTC
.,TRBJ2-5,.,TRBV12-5,CASGLGERETQYF,TGTGCTAGTGGTTTGGGGGAGAGGGAGACCCAGTACTTC
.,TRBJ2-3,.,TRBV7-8,CASSPIRVPTDTQYF,TGTGCCAGCAGCCCCATAAGGGTCCCCACAGATACGCAGTATTTT
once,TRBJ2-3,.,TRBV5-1,CASSLGSEAATDTQYF,TGCGCCAGCAGCTTGGGGTCAGAAGCCGCCACAGATACGCAGTATTTT
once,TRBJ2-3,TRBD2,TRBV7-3,CASSLIGRSGARPDTQYF,TGTGCCAGCAGCTTAATCGGCAGGAGCGGGGCCCGACCGGATACGCAGTATTTT
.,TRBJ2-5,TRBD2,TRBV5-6,CASSLVAGGPRETQYF,TGTGCCAGCAGCTTGGTAGCGGGGGGGCCTCGAGAGACCCAGTACTTC
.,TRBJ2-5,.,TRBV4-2,CASSQGGRGEETQYF,TGTGCCAGCAGCCAAGGTGGTCGTGGGGAAGAGACCCAGTACTTC
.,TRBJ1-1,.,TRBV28,CASSPPRLLTSEAFF,TGTGCCAGCAGCCCCCCAAGGCTACTGACATCTGAAGCTTTCTTT
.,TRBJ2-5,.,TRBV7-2,CASSLSNHAETQYF,TGTGCCAGCAGCCTAAGTAACCATGCAGAGACCCAGTACTTC
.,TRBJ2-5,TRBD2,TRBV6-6,CASSSLVLAAQETQYF,TGTGCCAGCAGCTCGTTAGTCCTAGCGGCTCAAGAGACCCAGTACTTC
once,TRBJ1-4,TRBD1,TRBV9,CASSPRQGTNEKLFF,TGTGCCAGCAGCCCGAGACAGGGTACTAATGAAAAACTGTTTTTT
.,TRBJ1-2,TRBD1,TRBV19,CASSPRQGGYGYTF,TGTGCCAGTAGTCCCCGACAGGGAGGGTATGGCTACACCTTC
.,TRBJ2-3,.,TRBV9,CASSVAHGTGDTQYF,TGTGCCAGCAGCGTAGCTCACGGGACGGGCGATACGCAGTATTTT
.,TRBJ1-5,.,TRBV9,CASSPGGARSNQPQHF,TGTGCCAGCAGCCCTGGGGGAGCTAGGAGCAATCAGCCCCAGCATTTT
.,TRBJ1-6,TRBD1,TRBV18,CASSPRDRGLIHF,TGTGCCAGCTCACCCCGGGACAGGGGGCTGATCCACTTT
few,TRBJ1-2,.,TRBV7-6,CASSPIARANGYTF,TGTGCCAGCAGCCCCATAGCCAGGGCAAATGGCTACACCTTC
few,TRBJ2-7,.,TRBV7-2,CASSVFPYEQYF,TGTGCCAGCAGCGTATTCCCCTACGAGCAGTACTTC
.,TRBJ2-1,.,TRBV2,CASRVLGGLEQFF,TGTGCCAGCAGGGTCCTAGGGGGTCTCGAGCAGTTCTTC
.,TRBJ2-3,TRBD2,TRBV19,CASSILAGVRSTDTQYF,TGTGCCAGTAGTATACTGGCGGGGGTCCGTAGCACAGATACGCAGTATTTT
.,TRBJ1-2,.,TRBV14,CASSRNLKGGYGYTF,TGTGCCAGCAGCCGCAACCTCAAGGGGGGCTATGGCTACACCTTC
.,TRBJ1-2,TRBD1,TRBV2,CASSSPGQGARVYGYTF,TGTGCCAGCAGTTCCCCGGGACAGGGGGCGCGGGTCTATGGCTACACCTTC